This TCR beta chain was profiled in a study of post-analysis software for immune sequencing data. Study details: Relapsing-remitting, secondary progressive and progressive-relapsing forms made up the multiple sclerosis disease courses. Study-wide points: In patients, TRBV5-6, TRBV5-1 and TRBV20-1 belonged to four or five TRBV segments found more frequently than in controls. Samples from one preparation batch, clustered by F measure, grouped strongly together.

Unique molecular identifiers tagged the TCR beta cDNA libraries. Via MiXCR, TCRdb re-called the PCR reads, giving one row per CDR3 protein. This table has approximately 440,000 distinct CDR3 sequences, roughly 45% appearing once. Germline trimming cut 4 bases from V and 3 bases from J; bases unmatched to any gene: 4. CDR3 size: 14 residues. This clonotype was observed a few times. Its antigen is undetermined. The specimen was blood. The genes are TRBV12-3 or TRBV12-4 and TRBJ2-5, with 8 bases fitting TRBD1. This TCR was recovered from a girl aged 10 to 17 with multiple sclerosis. CDR3 amino acids: CASSSQGQEETQYF. The CDR3 DNA reads TGTGCCAGCAGTTCTCAGGGACAGGAAGAGACCCAGTACTTC.